This T cell receptor (beta chain) derives from a study of cytomegalovirus exposure and HLA in healthy donors. Study-level information: Out of roughly 170 million T cells, an earlier analysis found roughly 100 million unique TCR beta sequences in total. Points from the study as a whole: According to a later analysis, donors in an Asian-associated ancestry cluster reportedly had fewer N-insertions than the roughly 660-donor mean. Reports indicate that TCR beta sequences accurately predicted the HLA-A and HLA-B alleles of most subjects. TCR beta V segments were, for the most part, productive about 87% or about 30% of the time in an earlier analysis.

PCR was performed using 60 Vbeta and 13 Jbeta primers. Assay used: immunoSEQ multiplex PCR; TCRdb lists only in-frame clones, some missing. The sample contains under 150,000 clones, around 80% of which appear only once. Notes on this clone: Its antigen is unknown.

Trimming pared 4 bases from V and 8 bases from J, leaving 19 bases between. CDR1 and CDR2 (germline): SGHRS, YFSETQ. CDR3 length: 15 amino acids. The specimen sequenced was PBMCs. The chain uses TRBV5-1 and TRBJ2-1, with a tentative D call TRBD2 (7 bases). The clonotype was recovered from a young man in good health and CMV-seronegative. Written as DNA, the CDR3 is TGCGCCAGCAGCCAGGGGACTACACGGCGGGATGAGCAGTTCTTC. This codes for CASSQGTTRRDEQFF.